The text below deals with one T cell receptor (beta chain). The observed sequence ends 3 residues before the CDR3 terminus, with the missing tail filled in from the germline J gene. The method was immunoSEQ multiplex PCR; TCRdb's version includes in-frame clones alone and lacks a portion of them. In all, the sample yields under 40,000 clones. This sample was taken from a study of T cells in women clearing cervical HPV infection. The CDR3 consists of 15 residues. V shed 4 bases and J shed 2 bases, with 13 bases lying between them. Germline CDR1 SGHDT, CDR2 YYEEEE. This TCR was sampled from a woman between 18 and 75 years old with a cervical HPV16 infection that either progressed to CIN3+ or cleared (not recorded which). Sequenced input: blood buffy coat. The chain employs TRBV5-6 and TRBJ2-1; D is possibly TRBD2 (6 bases). The CDR3 DNA, read in part, is TGTGCCAGCAGCGTGGGGACTGATCCCTACAATGAG. This sequence encodes CASSVGTDPYNE. The entire CDR3 protein is CASSVGTDPYNEQFF.